What follows describes a single T cell receptor (beta chain). The CDR3 covers 13 residues. The J segment lost 3 bases and the V segment lost 6 bases, leaving 6 bases of the junction unmatched. CDR1 is SQVTM, CDR2 ANQGSEA, per germline. Profiled with immunoSEQ multiplex PCR; TCRdb holds only in-frame clones, not every one. Of over 200,000 clones listed, approximately 90% are singletons. These data belong to a study of blood T cell repertoires in COVID-19. Turning to the study itself: Researchers got acute and convalescent COVID-19 samples from the United States, Italy and Spain.

Assignments of participants to cohorts depended upon their own reported clinical history. Donors in Cohort 3 counted as recovered after two negative PCRs, clearance, or symptom resolution. V is TRBV29-1 and J is TRBJ2-7, with 9 bases that match TRBD2. Source material: PBMCs or T cells enriched from blood (not recorded which). The clonotype was recovered from a man under 40 who had recovered from COVID-19. CDR3: CSVKAGGDYEQYF. The DNA for the CDR3 is TGCAGCGTAAAAGCGGGAGGTGACTACGAGCAGTACTTC.